This T cell receptor beta chain is drawn from a study of tumor and adjacent non-tumor tissue in lung cancer. Overall study findings and caveats: In normal lung, the top 100 clones were significantly more dominant than in tumor. Higher tumor TCR diversity was associated with shorter survival. Tumor tissue had significantly higher TCR diversity than normal lung.

Details on this clonotype: Its antigen is currently unknown.

Three rounds of nested PCR, following a modified ARM-PCR protocol, produced the TCRbeta library. MiXCR, applied by TCRdb to the multiplex PCR reads, yields one record per CDR3 protein. The sample lists about 75,000 distinct CDR3 sequences, 77% seen once, with about 12% in the top ten. The template was RNA from unsorted bulk tissue. The specimen was lung tumor tissue. This clonotype was obtained from a woman in her forties or fifties with non-small cell lung cancer.

Written as DNA, the CDR3 is TGTACAGTAGCTTTCAACCCGGGACAGGGTGATGGCTACACCTTC. Protein: CTVAFNPGQGDGYTF. The chain couples TRBV11-3 to TRBJ1-2; 9 bases agree with TRBD1. CDR3 length: 15 amino acids. Germline lookup yields CDR1 SGHNT and CDR2 YENEEA.